This TCR beta chain stems from a study of blood T cell repertoires in COVID-19. Overall study: Specimens from acute and convalescent COVID-19 originated in the United States, Italy and Spain. PBMCs, B-cell-depleted T cells, or T cells provided the cDNA or gDNA that made up the material.

Germline V gene lookup returns CDR1 MDHEN and CDR2 SYDVKM. The CDR3 consists of 12 residues. Trimming removed 2 bases from V and 7 bases from J, with 3 bases in between. Original processing notes: Counts of nucleated cells, estimated from reference gene primer amplification, were obtained. Sequencing was performed with immunoSEQ multiplex PCR; in TCRdb, only in-frame clones are kept and a portion is missing. Clone size and V and J calls were adopted from that table, with D and trimming inferred from the DNA. This table holds 300,000 or so clones, around 87% found once. This TCR was sampled from a woman between 50 and 59 years old who had recovered from COVID-19. Sequences were obtained from peripheral blood. The chain combines TRBV28 with TRBJ1-6; D not certain. CDR3 protein: CASSLENSPLHF. Here the CDR3 DNA reads TGTGCCAGCAGTTTAGAGAATTCACCCCTCCACTTT. The full variable domain, completed using reference TRBV28 and TRBJ1-6, is DVKVTQSSRYLVKRTGEKVFLECVQDMDHENMFWYRQDPGLGLRLIYFSYDVKMKEKGDIPEGYSVSREKKERFSLILESASTNQTSMYLCASSLENSPLHFGNGTRLTVT.